These 3 T cell receptor beta chains were sequenced from one sample in a study of post-analysis software for immune sequencing data. Findings and limits, study-wide: In patients, TRBV5-6, TRBV5-1 and TRBV20-1 belonged to four or five TRBV segments found more frequently than in controls.

These receptors have no identified antigens. Unique molecular identifiers were present in the TCR beta cDNA libraries. TCRdb reprocessed the PCR reads with MiXCR, giving one entry per CDR3 protein. Of 800,000 to 950,000 distinct CDR3 sequences in the sample, around 53% were seen once. Material: blood. The receptors shown here come from a girl under 18 with multiple sclerosis.

This clonotype was observed a few times. The chain links TRBV10-2 to TRBJ2-6, with 10 nucleotides matching TRBD1. Trimming at V came to 6 bases and at J to 0 bases, leaving 5 bases not matched to a gene. Per germline, CDR1 WSHSY and CDR2 SAAADI. The CDR3 covers 17 residues. CDR3 protein: CASRGTGDHSGANVLTF. As DNA, the CDR3 is TGCGCCAGCAGGGGGACAGGGGACCACTCTGGGGCCAACGTCCTGACTTTC.

This clonotype was picked up a small number of times. The CDR3, as DNA: TGTGCCAGCAGCGACGGGACGGCACTTCACGAGCAGTACTTC. It specifies CASSDGTALHEQYF. The chain links TRBV11-2 to TRBJ2-5, with D possibly being TRBD1 or TRBD2 (5 bases each). The J call is in doubt because the DNA end fits TRBJ2-7 better. The CDR3 is 14 amino acids. Germline V gives CDR1 SGHAT, CDR2 FQNNGV.

The V gene is TRBV29-1, the J gene TRBJ2-3; no clear D. The germline V and J ends were trimmed by 7 bases and 4 bases, with 15 bases remaining between them. The V gene's germline CDR1 is SQVTM and CDR2 ANQGSEA. This CDR3 contains 13 residues. The chain's CDR3 is CSALLIRADTQYF. The DNA for the CDR3 is TGCAGCGCTCTCCTCATTCGGGCAGATACGCAGTATTTT.